This TCR beta chain was found in a study of PD-1 blockade in classical Hodgkin lymphoma. Specified time point: newly diagnosed, previously untreated cHL patient sample. Researchers report purifying CD4+ T cells from thawed PBMCs by magnetic negative selection. On this clone: Its specificity is unknown.

Study results and caveats: Undefined causes, possibly disease activity or prior therapy, underlie the repertoire differences. Relapsed/refractory patients reportedly had the lowest baseline TCR diversity, below newly diagnosed patients, who were below healthy donors.

The CDR3 is made up of 14 amino acids. CDR1 and CDR2 from the germline V gene are GTSNPN and SVGIG (reference sequence). With 4 bases removed from V and 1 base from J, the gap between germline ends came to 11 bases. Libraries were prepared by immunoSEQ multiplex PCR; TCRdb keeps only in-frame clonotypes and omits some of them. The sample includes about 22,000 clones, about 89% of them seen just once. This sequence was found in a human donor with classical Hodgkin lymphoma. The chain uses TRBV30 and TRBJ1-5; TRBD1 is a possible D gene (5 bases). The specimen was CD4+ T cells from blood. The chain's CDR3 is CAWTAGRSNQPQHF. For the CDR3, the DNA is TGTGCCTGGACTGCGGGGCGAAGCAATCAGCCCCAGCATTTT.